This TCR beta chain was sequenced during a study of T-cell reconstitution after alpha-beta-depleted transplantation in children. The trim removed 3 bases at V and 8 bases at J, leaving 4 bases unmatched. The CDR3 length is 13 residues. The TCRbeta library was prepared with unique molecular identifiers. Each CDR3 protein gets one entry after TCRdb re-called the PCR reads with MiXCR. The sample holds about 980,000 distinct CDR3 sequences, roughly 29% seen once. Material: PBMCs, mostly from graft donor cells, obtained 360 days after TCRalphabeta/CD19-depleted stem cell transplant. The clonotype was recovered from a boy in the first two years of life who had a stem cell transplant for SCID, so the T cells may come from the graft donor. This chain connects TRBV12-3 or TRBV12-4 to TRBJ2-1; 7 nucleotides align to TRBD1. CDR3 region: CASSFDRVHEQFF. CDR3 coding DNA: TGTGCCAGCAGTTTTGACAGGGTTCATGAGCAGTTCTTC.